This T cell receptor (beta chain) appears in the sequencing data of a study of T-cell memory formation after mild COVID-19. Germline lookup yields CDR1 MNHEY and CDR2 SVGAGI. V lost 9 bases and J lost 5; bases outside the gene matches: 9. The CDR3 totals 13 residues. 5'RACE primed at constant segments yielded TCR alpha and TCR beta cDNA libraries bearing sample barcodes and UMIs. A single record per CDR3 protein comes from TCRdb applying MiXCR to the 5' RACE reads. The data hold a few hundred thousand distinct CDR3 sequences, with 20% to 25% observed a single time. This clonotype was counted a few times.

The chain links TRBV6-5 to TRBJ2-7; 8 bases map to TRBD2. The receptor's source is an adult woman who had mild COVID-19 (a few samples of this study predate the infection). Cell type and time point are not known. The material sequenced was PBMCs or a T cell subset sorted from them (not recorded which). CDR3 sequence: CASQAGGGHEQYF. The CDR3 DNA sequence: TGTGCCAGTCAGGCCGGGGGGGGCCACGAGCAGTACTTC.